This T cell receptor (beta chain) was recovered during a study of blood T cell repertoires in COVID-19. Cohort allocation depended upon clinical history that participants reported. The CDR3 has 12 amino acids. The V gene end was trimmed by 5 bases and the J gene end by 5 bases; junction bases not matched to a gene: 2. In germline, CDR1 is MNHEY, CDR2 SVGAGI. This clone was detected many times. The protocol was immunoSEQ multiplex PCR, while the TCRdb copy is restricted to in-frame clones and leaves out a portion. The sample carries about 140,000 clones, around 82% recorded once. The chain carries TRBV6-5 and TRBJ1-2; TRBD1 matches at 7 bases. The specimen sequenced was PBMCs or T cells enriched from blood (not recorded which). The receptor was derived from a man aged 50-59 years in a cohort exposed to, infected with or recovered from COVID-19 (not recorded which). The CDR3 DNA reads as TGTGCCAGCAGTATACAGGGGTATGGCTACACCTTC. Translated, it gives CASSIQGYGYTF.